This paragraph covers one TCR beta chain sequence. This clonotype has a count of ten or more. Its antigen is currently not known. Base qualities were left out, and no much larger clone turns up one base away. Trimming takes 0 bases off V and 5 bases off J; junction bases not matched to a gene: 4. The germline V gene sets CDR1 to SQVTM and CDR2 to ANQGSEA. The CDR3 runs 14 amino acids, cysteine and phenylalanine included. Left in the record is the CDR3 DNA by itself, 42 bases read in frame from the first base. Library construction relied on RT-PCR. The run used an Illumina HiSeq 2500. In TCRdb, the public reads were trimmed at Q25 with fastp and aligned with MiXCR, with productive beta chains retained. Rows are combined by CDR3 protein, so each entry shows the most common genes and DNA. The sample records over 150,000 distinct CDR3 sequences, about 9.3% of which are singletons. The top ten clones comprise roughly 10% of the sample.

This specimen comes from a study of response to subunit inactivated influenza vaccine (dated by TCRdb to 2016 to 2019). With respect to the entire study: The study used deep quantitative T cell receptor repertoire profiling to track responses to a trivalent subunit inactivated influenza vaccine.

The full study reports these points: According to the authors, only a limited number of new T cells may be recruited by each seasonal influenza vaccination.

The chain is encoded by TRBV29-1 joined to TRBJ2-3; 8 middle bases align to TRBD2. The clonotype comes from a man aged 45-60 years who received an inactivated influenza vaccine. Donor details come from another sample of the same person, matched by shared clones. This sample comprised non-naive T cells sorted from PBMCs, obtained on the day of vaccination. Explained via the paper, the cell subset or site label denotes: memory T cell fraction. Here is the DNA: TGCAGCGTTGAAGATCCCACTAGCGGAGATACGCAGTATTTT. Translated, this is CSVEDPTSGDTQYF.